A single sample gave rise to the 9 T cell receptor beta chains below, sequenced in a study of blood T cell repertoires in COVID-19. Profiled with immunoSEQ multiplex PCR; TCRdb holds only in-frame clones, not every one. The sample has 200,000 or so clones, 65% to 85% seen once. The sequenced material came from peripheral blood. The source is a woman aged 25-40 years who had recovered from COVID-19.

The gene calls are TRBV5-1 and TRBJ2-1; 11 nucleotides match TRBD2. The CDR3 is 16 amino acids. CDR1 SGHRS and CDR2 YFSETQ come from the germline V gene. Trimming cost V 1 base and J 8 bases; bases outside gene matches: 8. Here the CDR3 reads CASSLSLAGGADEQFF. CDR3 coding DNA: TGCGCCAGCAGCTTGTCCCTAGCGGGAGGTGCCGATGAGCAGTTCTTC.

This CDR3 reads CASSLAAGQLNYGYTF. Here the CDR3 DNA reads TGCGCCAGCAGCTTGGCGGCCGGACAGCTCAACTATGGCTACACCTTC. This sequence joins TRBV5-1 and TRBJ1-2; D may be TRBD1 (6 bases). CDR1 is SGHRS and CDR2 is YFSETQ in the germline V gene. This CDR3 region has 16 residues. The V end lost 0 bases, the J end lost 2 bases, and 14 bases lay between the germline ends.

The rearrangement links TRBV7-8 to TRBJ2-1; D may be TRBD2 (6 bases). The V end was cut by 1 base, the J end by 4 bases, with 14 bases between. This CDR3 contains 16 residues. The germline V gene encodes CDR1 SGHVS and CDR2 FQNEAQ. The CDR3 nucleotides are TGTGCCAGCAGCTTAGATGTGACTAGTAGGTACAATGAGCAGTTCTTC. This encodes CASSLDVTSRYNEQFF.

The chain carries TRBV11-3 and TRBJ2-1; possible D gene TRBD1, 6 bases. Per the germline V gene, CDR1 is SGHNT and CDR2 is YENEEA. Trimming removed 5 bases at V and 8 bases at J, with 13 bases between. The CDR3 runs 13 residues. DNA for the CDR3: TGTGCCAGCAGCAGTACAGGGCCGGATGAGCAGTTCTTC. Encoded protein: CASSSTGPDEQFF.

The chain is built from TRBV30 and TRBJ1-5; 10 bases are shared with TRBD1. In germline, CDR1 is GTSNPN, CDR2 SVGIG (reference sequence). Trimming removed 4 bases from V and 5 bases from J; junction bases left unmatched: 2. The CDR3 extends over 13 amino acids. In DNA, the CDR3 is TGTGCCTGGAAGGGGACAGGGGATCAGCCCCAGCATTTT. Residues: CAWKGTGDQPQHF.

The chain links TRBV5-1 to TRBJ1-6; D call uncertain. The CDR3 sequence is 14 residues long. Germline V gene sequence: CDR1 SGHRS, CDR2 YFSETQ. V gave up 0 bases and J gave up 8 bases, with 9 bases separating them. The CDR3 DNA reads TGCGCCAGCAGCTTGGGGGCAATGGATTCACCCCTCCACTTT. This gives the protein CASSLGAMDSPLHF.

This chain joins TRBV7-3 and TRBJ1-6; D is uncertain. CDR3 size: 13 residues. Germline-derived CDR1 and CDR2 are SGHTA and FQGTGA. V lost 5 bases and J lost 14, with 16 bases in between. Here the CDR3 reads CASSHGEAGTLHF. CDR3 nucleotide sequence: TGTGCCAGCAGCCACGGCGAAGCGGGAACCCTCCACTTT. The entire variable domain, with the rest obtained from reference TRBV7-3 and TRBJ1-6, is as follows: GAGVSQTPSNKVTEKGKYVELRCDPISGHTALYWYRQSLGQGPEFLIYFQGTGAADDSGLPNDRFFAVRPEGSVSTLKIQRTERGDSAVYLCASSHGEAGTLHFGNGTRLTVT.

The V call is TRBV7-3, the J call TRBJ2-1, with 7 nucleotides matching TRBD2. The trim removed 5 bases at V and 1 base at J, leaving 17 bases unmatched. Germline CDR1 SGHTA, CDR2 FQGTGA. The CDR3 covers 19 residues. The CDR3 DNA follows: TGTGCCAGCAGCGCGCCGTTCTGGGCGGGAGATACTTCCTACAATGAGCAGTTCTTC. This gives the protein CASSAPFWAGDTSYNEQFF.

J is TRBJ1-2 and V is TRBV10-3; 10 nucleotides agree with TRBD1. V gave up 2 bases and J gave up 5 bases; unmatched junction bases: 8. CDR3 length: 16 amino acids. Germline CDR1 reads ENHRY; CDR2 reads SYGVKD. The CDR3 reads CAISEGQGGVGYGYTF. As DNA, the CDR3 is TGTGCCATCAGTGAGGGACAGGGGGGGGTAGGGTATGGCTACACCTTC.